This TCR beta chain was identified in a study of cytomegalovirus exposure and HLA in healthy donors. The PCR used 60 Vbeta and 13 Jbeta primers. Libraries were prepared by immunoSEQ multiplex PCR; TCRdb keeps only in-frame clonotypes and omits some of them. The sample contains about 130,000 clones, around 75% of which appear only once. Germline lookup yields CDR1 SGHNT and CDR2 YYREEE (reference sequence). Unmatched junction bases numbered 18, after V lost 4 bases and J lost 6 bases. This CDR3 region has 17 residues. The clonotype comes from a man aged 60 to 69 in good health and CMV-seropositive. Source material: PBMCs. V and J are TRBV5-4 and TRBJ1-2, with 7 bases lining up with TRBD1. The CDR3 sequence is CASSLHGVAGGTNGYTF. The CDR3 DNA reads TGTGCCAGCAGCCTGCATGGTGTGGCAGGGGGGACGAATGGCTACACCTTC. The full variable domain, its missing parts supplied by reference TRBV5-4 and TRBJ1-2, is ETGVTQSPTHLIKTRGQQVTLRCSSQSGHNTVSWYQQALGQGPQFIFQYYREEENGRGNFPPRFSGLQFPNYSSELNVNALELDDSALYLCASSLHGVAGGTNGYTFGSGTRLTVV.